This record concerns one TCR beta chain sequence. Antigen specificity is unknown. This entry is derived from a study of shared clonotypes between healthy human individuals. J gave up 2 bases and V 0 bases, and 5 bases lay outside the gene matches. This CDR3 comprises 17 residues. Looked up from germline, CDR1 is SGHRS and CDR2 is YFSETQ. Assay: immunoSEQ multiplex PCR; the TCRdb copy retains only in-frame clones and omits some. The sample consists of 600,000 to 750,000 clones, 90% of them appearing once. Study-level findings and limits: Generally, estimated richness proved larger in naive subsets than it did in memory subsets.

This receptor was identified in a man younger than 30 in good health. Some clones in this sample may be carry-over from other donors' samples. Material for sequencing was memory CD8+ T cells from PBMCs. Subset defined: CD45RO+ cells pooled with CCR7-negative TemRA cells. The rearrangement links TRBV5-1 to TRBJ2-2; 9 nucleotides line up with TRBD2. CDR3 coding DNA: TGCGCCAGCAGCTTGGACCCGGGACTAGCAAACACCGGGGAGCTGTTTTTT. Translating it yields CASSLDPGLANTGELFF.